These 8 T cell receptor beta chains were sequenced from one sample in a study of blood T cell repertoires in COVID-19. TCRdb keeps only in-frame clones here, not all; method: immunoSEQ multiplex PCR. The sample carries approximately 200,000 clones, around 88% recorded once. Specimen: peripheral blood. All receptors derive from a man in his late teens or twenties with active or convalescent COVID-19.

V usage is TRBV5-1 and J usage is TRBJ2-5, with a possible D match to TRBD2 (5 bases). Trimming shortened V by 3 bases and J by 5 bases, and 14 bases separated the two germline ends. The CDR3 loop spans 14 amino acids. Germline CDR1 reads SGHRS; CDR2 reads YFSETQ. The CDR3 nucleotides are TGCGCCAGCAGCTCCTTAGGGCGAGGGGAGACCCAGTACTTC. This encodes CASSSLGRGETQYF.

Only one count was recorded for this clone. The chain uses TRBV20-1 and TRBJ1-6; no clear D gene. V was cut by 3 bases and J by 6 bases, with 9 bases left in between. CDR1 and CDR2 (germline): DFQATT, SNEGSKA (reference sequence). This CDR3 spans 13 amino acids. For the CDR3, the DNA is TGCAGTGCTAGTGTGGCCCTTAATTCACCCCTCCACTTT. This sequence encodes CSASVALNSPLHF.

There are a few counts of this clone. V gene TRBV30 combines with J gene TRBJ2-3; 10 positions match TRBD2. The CDR3 loop spans 15 amino acids. J gave up 4 bases and V 0 bases, and 4 bases lay outside the gene matches. Germline lookup yields CDR1 GTSNPN and CDR2 SVGIG (reference sequence). The CDR3 loop is CAWSVAGGVADTQYF. The CDR3 DNA follows: TGTGCCTGGAGTGTAGCGGGAGGGGTAGCAGATACGCAGTATTTT.

The V call is TRBV7-8, the J call TRBJ2-7; 12 bases align to TRBD2. V gave up 2 bases and J gave up 7 bases; unmatched junction bases: 9. Germline CDR1 and CDR2: SGHVS and FQNEAQ. The CDR3 is 16 residues long. CDR3 sequence (DNA): TGTGCCAGCAGCTTAACGACCCTAGCGGGAGGGGTGGAGCAGTACTTC. The encoded protein is CASSLTTLAGGVEQYF.

The rearrangement links TRBV5-1 to TRBJ1-1; D is unresolved. CDR3 length: 14 amino acids. Trimming removed 4 bases from V and 6 bases from J, with 16 bases in between. The germline V gene encodes CDR1 SGHRS and CDR2 YFSETQ. The CDR3 DNA follows: TGCGCCAGCAGCATGGCCTCGGGTCGGGCTGAAGCTTTCTTT. Its translation: CASSMASGRAEAFF.

The chain combines TRBV16 with TRBJ1-2; D call uncertain. The CDR3 sequence is 12 residues long. CDR1 is KGHSY, CDR2 FQNENV, per germline. The V gene lost 3 bases and the J gene lost 8 bases, with 10 bases spanning the gap. The CDR3 region has the DNA TGTGCCAGCAGCCATAATCCGGTCGGCTACACCTTC. Translating gives CASSHNPVGYTF.

This clone turned up a few times. This chain joins TRBV5-1 and TRBJ1-1, with TRBD1 as a possible D gene (5 bases). This CDR3 contains 15 residues. Trimming left V 1 base short and J 6 bases short, with 16 bases between. CDR1 is SGHRS and CDR2 is YFSETQ in the germline V gene. The CDR3 DNA follows: TGCGCCAGCAGCTTGATTCCGGGCTGGGGCGCTGAAGCTTTCTTT. Protein product: CASSLIPGWGAEAFF.

The V and J genes are TRBV7-8 and TRBJ2-7, with D hard to call. Germline-derived CDR1 and CDR2 are SGHVS and FQNEAQ. The germline V and J ends were trimmed by 5 bases and 1 base, with 24 bases remaining between them. This CDR3 has 18 residues. CDR3 nucleotide sequence: TGTGCCAGCAGCACCCTCCGGGTCCCTCGAGGCCCTTCCTACGAGCAGTACTTC. Residues: CASSTLRVPRGPSYEQYF.